Listed below are T cell receptor beta chains from one sample, sequenced in a study of shared clonotypes between healthy human individuals. Libraries were prepared by immunoSEQ multiplex PCR; TCRdb keeps only in-frame clonotypes and omits some of them. The sample comprises roughly 2.1 million clones, 85% to 95% of which are singletons, and 1.5% to 2% rests with the top ten. Sequencing was done on a sample of naive CD8+ T cells from PBMCs. The receptors were sampled from a man between 18 and 29 years old in good health. Some clones in this sample may be carry-over from other donors' samples. CDR3s include the opening cysteine and the closing phenylalanine or tryptophan. A D gene is named only where the DNA matches it firmly. A row's size may be missing; if present it is once, few, many or a size class.

NA,15,TRBJ1-1,NA,TRBV7-6,CASSLPTGADTEAFF,TGTGCCAGCAGCCTACCGACGGGGGCCGACACTGAAGCTTTCTTT
once,16,TRBJ2-1,TRBD2,TRBV28,CASSLRGLAGNNEQFF,TGTGCCAGCAGTTTAAGGGGACTAGCGGGAAACAATGAGCAGTTCTTC
once,17,TRBJ2-7,NA,TRBV4-2,CASSQEGYSPSSYEQYF,TGTGCCAGCAGCCAAGAAGGTTACAGCCCGTCCTCGTACGAGCAGTACTTC
NA,13,TRBJ2-7,NA,TRBV11-2,CASSGGRVYEQYF,TGTGCCAGCAGCGGTGGAAGGGTCTACGAGCAGTACTTC
NA,18,TRBJ2-1,TRBD2,TRBV15,CATSRELKGTSGLGEQFF,TGTGCCACCAGCAGAGAACTTAAGGGGACTAGCGGGTTAGGAGAGCAGTTCTTC
few,17,TRBJ1-1,TRBD1,TRBV5-1,CASSPAKPTGMNTEAFF,TGCGCCAGCAGCCCGGCCAAACCGACAGGGATGAACACTGAAGCTTTCTTT
NA,16,TRBJ2-7,TRBD2,TRBV7-2,CASSLPSSGSFYEQYF,TGTGCCAGCAGCTTGCCCTCTAGCGGGAGCTTCTACGAGCAGTACTTC
NA,15,TRBJ2-5,NA,TRBV7-9,CASSFKWTLQETQYF,TGTGCCAGCAGCTTTAAGTGGACCCTCCAAGAGACCCAGTACTTC
NA,14,TRBJ1-5,NA,TRBV5-8,CASSWRTRNQPQHF,TGTGCCAGCAGCTGGAGGACGAGGAATCAGCCCCAGCATTTT
NA,13,TRBJ2-1,NA,TRBV19,CASSMSEYNEQFF,TGTGCCAGTAGTATGTCAGAATACAATGAGCAGTTCTTC
NA,15,TRBJ2-2,NA,TRBV7-3,CASSLARSNTGELFF,TGTGCCAGCAGCTTAGCCCGTAGCAACACCGGGGAGCTGTTTTTT
few,14,TRBJ1-2,NA,TRBV27,CASSLSLGPDGYTF,TGTGCCAGCAGTTTATCGCTAGGGCCGGATGGCTACACCTTC
NA,14,TRBJ2-7,NA,TRBV5-1,CASSLAPEDYEQYF,TGCGCCAGCAGCTTGGCCCCAGAAGACTACGAGCAGTACTTC
NA,16,TRBJ2-6,NA,TRBV7-9,CASSQPSASGANVLTF,TGTGCCAGCAGCCAGCCATCAGCCTCTGGGGCCAACGTCCTGACTTTC
NA,12,TRBJ2-7,NA,TRBV7-9,CASSFRRSEQYF,TGTGCCAGCAGCTTCAGACGGTCCGAGCAGTACTTC
NA,14,TRBJ1-5,NA,TRBV5-6,CASSLVGNNQPQHF,TGTGCCAGCAGCTTGGTTGGAAACAATCAGCCCCAGCATTTT
NA,19,TRBJ2-2,NA,TRBV13,CASSQYRVSLGPNTGELFF,TGTGCCAGCAGCCAATACCGTGTTAGTCTGGGGCCCAACACCGGGGAGCTGTTTTTT
NA,16,TRBJ1-2,NA,TRBV11-2,CASSLDKGQLNYGYTF,TGTGCCAGCAGCTTAGATAAAGGTCAGCTCAACTATGGCTACACCTTC
NA,14,TRBJ2-7,NA,TRBV28,CASSLSNTGSEQYF,TGTGCCAGCAGTTTATCGAATACAGGGTCCGAGCAGTACTTC
NA,14,TRBJ2-1,TRBD2,TRBV7-9,CASSLGREENEQFF,TGTGCCAGCAGCTTAGGGCGGGAGGAGAATGAGCAGTTCTTC
NA,12,TRBJ2-7,TRBD1,TRBV30,CAWSGQGYEQYF,TGTGCCTGGTCGGGACAGGGCTACGAGCAGTACTTC
once,14,TRBJ2-7,NA,TRBV15,CATSRGGNRYEQYF,TGTGCCACCAGCAGAGGCGGGAACCGCTACGAGCAGTACTTC
NA,16,TRBJ1-2,NA,TRBV4-2,CASSHRGGPTNYGYTF,TGTGCCAGCAGCCATCGGGGAGGTCCCACTAACTATGGCTACACCTTC
NA,15,TRBJ2-7,TRBD2,TRBV2,CASSSRGGVVYEQYF,TGTGCCAGCAGCTCCCGGGGGGGGGTGGTCTACGAGCAGTACTTC
NA,18,TRBJ2-7,TRBD2,TRBV5-1,CASSLASSGSVPTYEQYF,TGCGCCAGCAGCTTGGCCTCTAGCGGGAGCGTTCCGACCTACGAGCAGTACTTC
once,13,TRBJ2-3,NA,TRBV2,CASSEGGSDTQYF,TGTGCCAGCAGTGAAGGGGGGTCGGATACGCAGTATTTT
NA,16,TRBJ1-1,NA,TRBV19,CASSMLMGGEDTEAFF,TGTGCCAGTAGTATGTTAATGGGGGGCGAGGACACTGAAGCTTTCTTT